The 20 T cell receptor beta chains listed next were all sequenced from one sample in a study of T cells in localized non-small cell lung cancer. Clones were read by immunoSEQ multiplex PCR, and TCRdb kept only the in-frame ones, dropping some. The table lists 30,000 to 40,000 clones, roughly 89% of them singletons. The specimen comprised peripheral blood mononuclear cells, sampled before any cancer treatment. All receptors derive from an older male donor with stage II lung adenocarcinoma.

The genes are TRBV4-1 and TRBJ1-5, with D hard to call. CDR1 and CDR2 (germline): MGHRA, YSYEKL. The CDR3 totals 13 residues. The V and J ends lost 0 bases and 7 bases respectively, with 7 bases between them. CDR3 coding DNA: TGCGCCAGCAGCCAAGATCGCAGACAGCCCCAGCATTTT. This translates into CASSQDRRQPQHF.

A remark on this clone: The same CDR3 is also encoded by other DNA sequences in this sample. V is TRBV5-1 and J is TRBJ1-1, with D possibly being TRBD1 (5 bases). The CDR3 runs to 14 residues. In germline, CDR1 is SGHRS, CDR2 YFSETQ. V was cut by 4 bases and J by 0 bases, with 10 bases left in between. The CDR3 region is CASSDQGLNTEAFF. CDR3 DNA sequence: TGCGCCAGCAGCGATCAGGGTCTGAACACTGAAGCTTTCTTT.

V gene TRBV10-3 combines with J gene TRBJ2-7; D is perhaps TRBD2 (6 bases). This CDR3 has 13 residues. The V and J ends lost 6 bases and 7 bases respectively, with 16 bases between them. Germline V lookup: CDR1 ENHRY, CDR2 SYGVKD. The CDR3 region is CAISQGLPGEQYF. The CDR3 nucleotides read TGTGCCATCAGCCAGGGACTGCCTGGGGAGCAGTACTTC.

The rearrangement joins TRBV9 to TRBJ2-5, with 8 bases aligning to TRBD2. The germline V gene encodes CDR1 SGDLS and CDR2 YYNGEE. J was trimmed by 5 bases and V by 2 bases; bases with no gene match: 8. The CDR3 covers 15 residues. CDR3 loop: CASSVSGEGLETQYF. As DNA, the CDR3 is TGTGCCAGCAGCGTTAGCGGGGAGGGTCTCGAGACCCAGTACTTC.

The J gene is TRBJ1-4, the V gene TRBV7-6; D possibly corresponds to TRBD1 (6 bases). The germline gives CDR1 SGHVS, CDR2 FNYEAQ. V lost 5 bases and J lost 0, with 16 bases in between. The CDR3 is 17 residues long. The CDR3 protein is CASSPRTAQPTNEKLFF. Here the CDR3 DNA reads TGTGCCAGCAGCCCTCGGACAGCCCAACCAACTAATGAAAAACTGTTTTTT.

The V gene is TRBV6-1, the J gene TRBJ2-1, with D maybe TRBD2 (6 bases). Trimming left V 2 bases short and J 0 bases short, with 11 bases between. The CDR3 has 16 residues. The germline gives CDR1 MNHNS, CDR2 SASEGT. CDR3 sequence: CASSEYDGGSYNEQFF. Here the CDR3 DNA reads TGTGCCAGCAGTGAATACGACGGGGGCTCCTACAATGAGCAGTTCTTC.

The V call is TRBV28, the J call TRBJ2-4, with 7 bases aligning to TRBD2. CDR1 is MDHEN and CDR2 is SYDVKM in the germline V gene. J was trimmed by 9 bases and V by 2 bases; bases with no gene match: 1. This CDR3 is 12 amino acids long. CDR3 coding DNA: TGTGCCAGCAGTTTAGGGGGGGGCATTCAGTACTTC. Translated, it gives CASSLGGGIQYF.

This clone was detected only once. DNA for the CDR3: TGTGCCAGCAGGACCACAGGACCCTCTGGAAACACCATATATTTT. Translating gives CASRTTGPSGNTIYF. The chain recombines TRBV28 with TRBJ1-3; TRBD1 might be the D (5 bases). Trimming stripped 6 bases from V and 0 bases from J, with 12 bases between. Germline CDR1 MDHEN, CDR2 SYDVKM. This CDR3 comprises 15 residues.

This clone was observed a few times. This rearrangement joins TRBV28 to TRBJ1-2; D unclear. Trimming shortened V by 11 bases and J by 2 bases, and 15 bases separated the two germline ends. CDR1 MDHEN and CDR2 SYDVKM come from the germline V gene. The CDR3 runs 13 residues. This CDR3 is CASRNSRNYGYTF. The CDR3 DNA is TGTGCCTCCAGGAACAGCAGGAACTATGGCTACACCTTC.

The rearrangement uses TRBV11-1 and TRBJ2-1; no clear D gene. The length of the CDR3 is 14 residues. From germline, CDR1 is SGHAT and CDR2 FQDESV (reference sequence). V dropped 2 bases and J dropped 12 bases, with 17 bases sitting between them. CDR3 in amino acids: CASSLSTTRSGQFF. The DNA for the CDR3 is TGTGCCAGCAGCTTATCGACGACCCGAAGTGGGCAGTTCTTC.

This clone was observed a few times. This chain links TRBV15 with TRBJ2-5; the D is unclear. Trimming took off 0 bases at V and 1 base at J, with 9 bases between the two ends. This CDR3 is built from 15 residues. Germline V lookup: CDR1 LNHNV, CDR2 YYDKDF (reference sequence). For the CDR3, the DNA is TGTGCCACCAGCAGAGATCGCGCTACCCAAGAGACCCAGTACTTC. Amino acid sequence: CATSRDRATQETQYF.

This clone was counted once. DNA of the CDR3: TGTGCCAGCAGCTTCGGACAGGGGGCCACTTACGAGCAGTACTTC. It codes for CASSFGQGATYEQYF. V usage is TRBV9 and J usage is TRBJ2-7; TRBD1 matches at 11 bases. Germline V gene sequence: CDR1 SGDLS, CDR2 YYNGEE. Unmatched junction bases numbered 7, after V lost 4 bases and J lost 4 bases. The CDR3 is 15 residues long.

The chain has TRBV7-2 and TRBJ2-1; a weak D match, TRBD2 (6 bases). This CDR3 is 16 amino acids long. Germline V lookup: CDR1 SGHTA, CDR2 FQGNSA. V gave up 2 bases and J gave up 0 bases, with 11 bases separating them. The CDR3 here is CASSLSSGSSYNEQFF. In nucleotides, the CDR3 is TGTGCCAGCAGCTTATCATCCGGGAGCTCCTACAATGAGCAGTTCTTC.

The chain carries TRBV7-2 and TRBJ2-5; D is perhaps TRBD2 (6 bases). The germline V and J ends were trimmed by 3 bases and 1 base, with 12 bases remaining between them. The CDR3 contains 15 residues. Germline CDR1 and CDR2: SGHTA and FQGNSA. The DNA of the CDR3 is TGTGCCAGCAGCTTTTCCGGGAGAATCCAAGAGACCCAGTACTTC. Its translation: CASSFSGRIQETQYF.

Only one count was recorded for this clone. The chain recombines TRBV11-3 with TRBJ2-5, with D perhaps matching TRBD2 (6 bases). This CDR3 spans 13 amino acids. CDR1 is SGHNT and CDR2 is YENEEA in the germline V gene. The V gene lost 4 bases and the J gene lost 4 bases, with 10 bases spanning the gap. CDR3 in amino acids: CASSSLSGETQYF. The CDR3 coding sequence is TGTGCCAGCAGCTCTCTTAGCGGAGAGACCCAGTACTTC.

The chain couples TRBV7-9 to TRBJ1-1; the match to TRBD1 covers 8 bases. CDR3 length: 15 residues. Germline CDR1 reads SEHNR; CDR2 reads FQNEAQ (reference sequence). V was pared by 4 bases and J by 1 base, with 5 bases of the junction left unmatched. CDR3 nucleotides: TGTGCCAGCAGCTCTCCTGGGACAGGGAACACTGAAGCTTTCTTT. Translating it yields CASSSPGTGNTEAFF.

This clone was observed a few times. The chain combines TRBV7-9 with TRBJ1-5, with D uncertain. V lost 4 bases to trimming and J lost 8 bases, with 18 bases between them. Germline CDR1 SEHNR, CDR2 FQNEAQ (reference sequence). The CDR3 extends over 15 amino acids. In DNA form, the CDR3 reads TGTGCCAGCAGCTCCTCCTCGAGGGATTGGGAGCCCCAGCATTTT. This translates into CASSSSSRDWEPQHF. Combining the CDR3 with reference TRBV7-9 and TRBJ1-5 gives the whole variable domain DTGVSQNPRHKITKRGQNVTFRCDPISEHNRLYWYRQTLGQGPEFLTYFQNEAQLEKSRLLSDRFSAERPKGSFSTLEIQRTEQGDSAMYLCASSSSSRDWEPQHFGDGTRLSIL.

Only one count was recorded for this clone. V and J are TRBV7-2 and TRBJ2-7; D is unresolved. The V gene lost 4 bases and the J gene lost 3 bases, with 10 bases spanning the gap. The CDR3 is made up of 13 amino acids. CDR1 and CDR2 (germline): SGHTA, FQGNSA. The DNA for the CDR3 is TGTGCCAGCAGCTCGTCCGCACTCTACGAGCAGTACTTC. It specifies CASSSSALYEQYF.

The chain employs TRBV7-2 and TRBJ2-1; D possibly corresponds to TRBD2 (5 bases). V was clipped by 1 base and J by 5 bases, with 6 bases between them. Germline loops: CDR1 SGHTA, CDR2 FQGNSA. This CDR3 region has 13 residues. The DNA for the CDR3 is TGTGCCAGCAGCTTAGGGCGGGACAATGAGCAGTTCTTC. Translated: CASSLGRDNEQFF.

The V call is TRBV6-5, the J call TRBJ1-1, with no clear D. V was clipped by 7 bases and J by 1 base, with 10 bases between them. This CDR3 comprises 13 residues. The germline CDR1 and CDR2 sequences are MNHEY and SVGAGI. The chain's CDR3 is CASISDTNTEAFF. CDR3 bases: TGTGCCAGCATTAGTGACACGAACACTGAAGCTTTCTTT.